This T cell receptor beta chain was recorded in a study of OX40 agonist ivuxolimab in advanced cancers. Using immunoSEQ multiplex PCR, the repertoire was profiled, and TCRdb retains in-frame clones only, with some absent. The repertoire consists of around 67,000 clones, with 80% occurring once and the leading ten covering approximately 8%. With 8 bases clipped from V and 5 bases from J, the junction kept 14 bases outside the gene matches. This CDR3 contains 16 residues. Per the germline V gene, CDR1 is MNHEY and CDR2 is SMNVEV (reference sequence). Study conclusions and caveats: Doses of 0.1 to 3.0 mg/kg were accompanied by clonal expansion of CD4+ and CD8+ blood T cells by week 6.

As to this clone: Its matching antigen is unknown.

This TCR was sampled from an adult with an advanced solid tumor such as melanoma, head and neck, liver or kidney cancer. The V call is TRBV27, the J call TRBJ2-7; 11 bases line up with TRBD2. The specimen comprised CD4+ or CD8+ T cells sorted from blood, sampled in a trial of the OX40 agonist ivuxolimab. This chain's CDR3 is CASATPTSGSWDEQYF. Here the CDR3 DNA reads TGTGCCAGCGCTACCCCCACTAGCGGGAGTTGGGACGAGCAGTACTTC.